These 30 T cell receptor beta chains share one sample of origin, sequenced in a study of OX40 agonist ivuxolimab in advanced cancers. This table comes from immunoSEQ multiplex PCR, and its TCRdb copy is limited to in-frame clones, with some not included. Among 50,000 or so clones listed, about nine tenths were seen once. The specimen comprised CD4+ or CD8+ T cells sorted from blood, sampled in a trial of the OX40 agonist ivuxolimab. The source is an adult with an advanced solid tumor such as melanoma, head and neck, liver or kidney cancer.

The chain employs TRBV28 and TRBJ1-1; 9 bases are shared with TRBD1. Germline lookup yields CDR1 MDHEN and CDR2 SYDVKM. The CDR3 length is 15 residues. Trimming at V came to 6 bases and at J to 5 bases, leaving 10 bases not matched to a gene. The CDR3 bases are TGTGCCAGCAGACCTTGGGGACAGGGAGCGACTGAAGCTTTCTTT. This encodes CASRPWGQGATEAFF.

V is TRBV5-3 and J is TRBJ1-5; 7 bases line up with TRBD1. TRBV5-3 belongs to the ORF category, with a function that is uncertain. The J segment lost 0 bases and the V segment lost 5 bases, leaving 5 bases of the junction unmatched. This CDR3 is 15 amino acids long. In DNA, the CDR3 is TGTGCCAGAAGGCAGGGACAGAATAGCAATCAGCCCCAGCATTTT. Residues: CARRQGQNSNQPQHF.

The chain employs TRBV27 and TRBJ1-1, with TRBD1 matching over 7 bases. This CDR3 comprises 16 residues. J was trimmed by 1 base and V by 5 bases; bases with no gene match: 10. The germline CDR1 and CDR2 sequences are MNHEY and SMNVEV (reference sequence). CDR3 bases: TGTGCCAGCAGTCCCCCAGGGGGGCTGAGGAACACTGAAGCTTTCTTT. The encoded protein is CASSPPGGLRNTEAFF.

The V call is TRBV5-4, the J call TRBJ2-1, with D uncertain. Germline CDR1 reads SGHNT; CDR2 reads YYREEE (reference sequence). V was pared by 4 bases and J by 9 bases, with 8 bases between. This CDR3 has 11 residues. The CDR3 protein is CASSLRGEQFF. CDR3 DNA: TGTGCCAGCAGCCTCCGTGGTGAGCAGTTCTTC.

This chain joins TRBV14 and TRBJ1-5; TRBD1 aligns across 7 bases. The CDR3 has 14 amino acids. CDR1 SGHDN and CDR2 FVKESK come from the germline V gene. V shed 4 bases and J 3 bases; nucleotides not matched to a gene: 3. In DNA form, the CDR3 reads TGTGCCAGCAGCCCGGACAGGCCCAATCAGCCCCAGCATTTT. Protein: CASSPDRPNQPQHF.

V and J are TRBV29-1 and TRBJ1-3, with a possible D match to TRBD1 (6 bases). V lost 5 bases, J lost 6 bases, and 29 bases lay in between. This CDR3 contains 18 residues. Germline V gene sequence: CDR1 SQVTM, CDR2 ANQGSEA. The CDR3 nucleotides read TGCAGCGTTAGTGCAGGGCAGGACAGCAGGTATTGTGAAAACACCATATATTTT. Translating it yields CSVSAGQDSRYCENTIYF.

V is TRBV11-2 and J is TRBJ2-7; 10 bases align to TRBD1. Germline trimming cut 5 bases from V and 2 bases from J; bases unmatched to any gene: 6. The germline gives CDR1 SGHAT, CDR2 FQNNGV. The CDR3 has 15 amino acids. This CDR3 reads CASSRQGALTYEQYF. CDR3 nucleotides: TGTGCCAGCAGCCGACAGGGGGCCTTGACCTACGAGCAGTACTTC.

The chain joins TRBV28 to TRBJ2-3; 8 bases map to TRBD2. J gave up 2 bases and V 3 bases, and 7 bases lay outside the gene matches. The CDR3 totals 16 residues. From germline, CDR1 is MDHEN and CDR2 SYDVKM. CDR3 DNA sequence: TGTGCCAGCAGTTTCAGGAGCGGGGGTTCCACAGATACGCAGTATTTT. Translating it yields CASSFRSGGSTDTQYF. The whole variable domain, remainder taken from reference TRBV28 and TRBJ2-3, is DVKVTQSSRYLVKRTGEKVFLECVQDMDHENMFWYRQDPGLGLRLIYFSYDVKMKEKGDIPEGYSVSREKKERFSLILESASTNQTSMYLCASSFRSGGSTDTQYFGPGTRLTVL.

This chain uses TRBV18 with TRBJ1-1; D unresolved. The germline CDR1 and CDR2 sequences are KGHSH and LQKENI. Trimming pared 3 bases from V and 6 bases from J, leaving 14 bases between. CDR3 length: 14 residues. As DNA, the CDR3 is TGTGCCAGCTCACCTACATGGTTGGCGGCTGAAGCTTTCTTT. Its protein is CASSPTWLAAEAFF. Full variable domain (missing parts from reference TRBV18 and TRBJ1-1): NAGVMQNPRHLVRRRGQEARLRCSPMKGHSHVYWYRQLPEEGLKFMVYLQKENIIDESGMPKERFSAEFPKEGPSILRIQQVVRGDSAAYFCASSPTWLAAEAFFGQGTRLTVV.

The chain recombines TRBV7-2 with TRBJ2-2, with TRBD1 matching 7 bases. The CDR3 has 15 residues. Germline assignment: CDR1 SGHTA and CDR2 FQGNSA. V shed 6 bases and J 7 bases; nucleotides not matched to a gene: 11. The CDR3, as DNA: TGTGCCAGCAGGGCCTTTAGGGGGCGGATCGGGGAGCTGTTTTTT. Translation gives CASRAFRGRIGELFF.

This chain links TRBV18 with TRBJ2-1, with TRBD2 matching over 11 bases. Germline V lookup: CDR1 KGHSH, CDR2 LQKENI. This CDR3 comprises 16 residues. V dropped 4 bases and J dropped 2; count of bases not matched to a gene: 4. Written as DNA, the CDR3 is TGTGCCAGCTCACGCCTAGCGGGAGGCGCCTACAATGAGCAGTTCTTC. Residues: CASSRLAGGAYNEQFF.

The chain has TRBV14 and TRBJ1-4, with D perhaps matching TRBD1 (6 bases). This CDR3 region has 18 residues. Germline CDR1 and CDR2: SGHDN and FVKESK. Trimming stripped 1 base from V and 8 bases from J, with 23 bases between. CDR3 bases: TGTGCCAGCAGCCAAGGAAGGGGTTCAACAGGGTTAGGAGAAAAACTGTTTTTT. Residues: CASSQGRGSTGLGEKLFF.

The J gene is TRBJ1-4, the V gene TRBV5-1; perhaps TRBD1 as D (5 bases). V shed 1 base and J shed 8 bases, with 18 bases lying between them. CDR1 SGHRS and CDR2 YFSETQ come from the germline V gene. CDR3 length equals 16 residues. The CDR3 is CASSLSDIQGGEKLFF. In DNA, the CDR3 is TGCGCCAGCAGCTTGTCCGATATTCAGGGAGGGGAAAAACTGTTTTTT.

The J gene is TRBJ2-2, the V gene TRBV9; no firm D call. Per the germline V gene, CDR1 is SGDLS and CDR2 is YYNGEE. V lost 2 bases and J lost 4, with 18 bases in between. The CDR3 length is 17 residues. CDR3 sequence: CASSVRSFIVLTGELFF. Here the CDR3 DNA reads TGTGCCAGCAGCGTTCGATCTTTCATAGTTCTCACCGGGGAGCTGTTTTTT.

This clone showed up just a few times. V is TRBV2 and J is TRBJ2-5, with 8 bases fitting TRBD2. CDR3 length: 13 amino acids. With 6 bases clipped from V and 5 bases from J, the junction kept 5 bases outside the gene matches. Germline V gives CDR1 SNHLY, CDR2 FYNNEI. In nucleotides, the CDR3 is TGTGCCAGCAGCGGGGGGGCAGGGGAGACCCAGTACTTC. This encodes CASSGGAGETQYF.

The chain uses TRBV6-5 and TRBJ2-1, with D possibly being TRBD1 (6 bases). With 0 bases removed from V and 9 bases from J, the gap between germline ends came to 12 bases. Germline loops: CDR1 MNHEY, CDR2 SVGAGI. The CDR3 is 14 amino acids. CDR3 amino acids: CASSYSRIGGEQFF. The CDR3 DNA reads TGTGCCAGCAGTTACTCGAGGATAGGGGGTGAGCAGTTCTTC.

The chain recombines TRBV21-1 with TRBJ2-7. TRBV21-1 is listed as a pseudogene. This CDR3 comprises 17 residues. Here the CDR3 reads CASSKGARASYPYEQYF. The DNA of the CDR3 is TGTGCCAGCAGCAAAGGGGCAAGGGCATCTTACCCCTACGAGCAGTACTTC.

V gene TRBV5-6 combines with J gene TRBJ2-1; 7 bases align to TRBD1. V shed 4 bases and J 0 bases; nucleotides not matched to a gene: 7. CDR1 and CDR2 from the germline V gene are SGHDT and YYEEEE. The CDR3 contains 16 residues. The CDR3 DNA reads TGTGCCAGCAGCCCCCGGGACAGTCTCTCCTACAATGAGCAGTTCTTC. This encodes CASSPRDSLSYNEQFF. Complete variable domain (other parts from reference TRBV5-6 and TRBJ2-1): DAGVTQSPTHLIKTRGQQVTLRCSPKSGHDTVSWYQQALGQGPQFIFQYYEEEERQRGNFPDRFSGHQFPNYSSELNVNALLLGDSALYLCASSPRDSLSYNEQFFGPGTRLTVL.

The chain combines TRBV19 with TRBJ2-3; D is perhaps TRBD2 (7 bases). Trimming stripped 6 bases from V and 2 bases from J, with 15 bases between. Germline V lookup: CDR1 LNHDA, CDR2 SQIVND (reference sequence). The CDR3 loop spans 15 amino acids. Written as DNA, the CDR3 is TGTGCCAGTAGCCCGGGGGGCCGAGTCACAGATACGCAGTATTTT. As protein: CASSPGGRVTDTQYF.

The genes are TRBV18 and TRBJ1-1; tentative D call: TRBD1 (6 bases). Trimming took off 3 bases at V and 1 base at J, with 9 bases between the two ends. Germline CDR1 and CDR2: KGHSH and LQKENI. This CDR3 comprises 14 residues. This CDR3 reads CASSPTQGNTEAFF. CDR3 in DNA: TGTGCCAGCTCACCGACACAGGGGAACACTGAAGCTTTCTTT.

This clone came up once. The chain joins TRBV6-1 to TRBJ1-1, with 8 nucleotides matching TRBD1. CDR1 and CDR2 from the germline V gene are MNHNS and SASEGT. The CDR3 is 14 residues long. Germline trimming cut 7 bases from V and 1 base from J; bases unmatched to any gene: 5. In nucleotides, the CDR3 is TGTGCCAGCACCGGGGGGACAGGGAACACTGAAGCTTTCTTT. Protein sequence: CASTGGTGNTEAFF.

This chain joins TRBV6-5 and TRBJ2-7; D possibly corresponds to TRBD1 (5 bases). The V gene's germline CDR1 is MNHEY and CDR2 SVGAGI. V was clipped by 2 bases and J by 4 bases, with 12 bases between them. CDR3 length: 14 residues. The CDR3 here is CASSYGYRLYEQYF. As DNA, the CDR3 is TGTGCCAGCAGTTACGGCTACAGGTTATACGAGCAGTACTTC.

This clone has a handful of counts. J is TRBJ1-2 and V is TRBV6-5; 7 nucleotides match TRBD1. The CDR3 is 14 residues long. The V gene end was trimmed by 5 bases and the J gene end by 5 bases; junction bases not matched to a gene: 8. Germline V gene lookup returns CDR1 MNHEY and CDR2 SVGAGI. Here the CDR3 reads CASSRDRAIYGYTF. DNA for the CDR3: TGTGCCAGCAGTCGCGACAGGGCCATTTATGGCTACACCTTC.

The genes are TRBV28 and TRBJ2-1, with a tentative D call TRBD1 (6 bases). The CDR3 sequence is 17 residues long. Germline CDR1 and CDR2: MDHEN and SYDVKM. V lost 0 bases and J 2 bases, leaving 14 bases between the germline ends. The CDR3 loop is CASSLWGIQGPYNEQFF. Written as DNA, the CDR3 is TGTGCCAGCAGTTTATGGGGAATCCAGGGGCCCTACAATGAGCAGTTCTTC. The variable domain in full, with the rest retrieved from reference TRBV28 and TRBJ2-1, is DVKVTQSSRYLVKRTGEKVFLECVQDMDHENMFWYRQDPGLGLRLIYFSYDVKMKEKGDIPEGYSVSREKKERFSLILESASTNQTSMYLCASSLWGIQGPYNEQFFGPGTRLTVL.

This chain links TRBV10-2 with TRBJ1-1; the D is unclear. The CDR3 contains 14 residues. Germline V gene data show CDR1 as WSHSY and CDR2 as SAAADI. Trimming pared 2 bases from V and 1 base from J, leaving 8 bases between. The CDR3 DNA follows: TGCGCCAGCAGTGAGCCCTCAGGGAACACTGAAGCTTTCTTT. Amino acid sequence: CASSEPSGNTEAFF.

The chain carries TRBV9 and TRBJ2-3; tentatively, D is TRBD2 (6 bases). CDR1 and CDR2 from the germline V gene are SGDLS and YYNGEE. Between the trimmed V and J ends, which lost 1 base and 2 bases, there was a span of 11 bases. This CDR3 has 15 residues. CDR3 amino acids: CASSVIGGATDTQYF. The CDR3 DNA follows: TGTGCCAGCAGCGTAATCGGCGGGGCCACAGATACGCAGTATTTT.

The chain uses TRBV6-5 and TRBJ2-2; maybe TRBD2 (7 bases). The CDR3 contains 14 residues. V lost 10 bases and J 5 bases, leaving 17 bases between the germline ends. The germline V gene encodes CDR1 MNHEY and CDR2 SVGAGI. This chain's CDR3 is CATSGRGWTGELFF. The DNA for the CDR3 is TGTGCCACCTCAGGGAGGGGGTGGACCGGGGAGCTGTTTTTT.

This clone was picked up one time. The chain is built from TRBV4-1 and TRBJ1-4, with TRBD1 matching over 7 bases. The CDR3 is 17 amino acids. V shed 4 bases and J 7 bases; nucleotides not matched to a gene: 15. Per the germline V gene, CDR1 is MGHRA and CDR2 is YSYEKL. CDR3 bases: TGCGCCAGCAGCCTCACGGCGAGGGGGCGGTCGGGTGAAAAACTGTTTTTT. Translated: CASSLTARGRSGEKLFF.

In this sample, this clone turned up once. The chain carries TRBV4-1 and TRBJ1-2; TRBD1 agrees at 8 bases. Germline trimming cut 4 bases from V and 7 bases from J; bases unmatched to any gene: 14. CDR1 is MGHRA, CDR2 YSYEKL, per germline. The CDR3 loop spans 16 amino acids. CDR3 region: CASSLRTGYSGGGYTF. The CDR3 DNA is TGCGCCAGCAGCCTTCGGACAGGGTATTCGGGAGGTGGCTACACCTTC.

The chain joins TRBV14 to TRBJ1-6, with 9 bases aligning to TRBD1. The CDR3 covers 14 residues. CDR1 SGHDN and CDR2 FVKESK come from the germline V gene. V trimming: 4 bases; J trimming: 9 bases; junction bases outside the gene matches: 4. CDR3: CASSRGQGTSPLHF. The CDR3 DNA follows: TGTGCCAGCAGCCGAGGACAGGGGACTTCACCCCTCCACTTT. Looking up the rest from reference TRBV14 and TRBJ1-6 gives the full variable domain: EAGVTQFPSHSVIEKGQTVTLRCDPISGHDNLYWYRRVMGKEIKFLLHFVKESKQDESGMPNNRFLAERTGGTYSTLKVQPAELEDSGVYFCASSRGQGTSPLHFGNGTRLTVT.